This TCR beta chain was retrieved from a study of cytomegalovirus exposure and HLA in healthy donors. Whole-study findings and limits: Previous analysis showed most TCR beta V segments were productive about 87% or about 30% of the time.

PCR was performed using 60 Vbeta and 13 Jbeta primers. TCRdb's table, derived via immunoSEQ multiplex PCR, lists solely in-frame clones and lacks some. This table lists about 160,000 clones. About this clone: Its target is not known.

CDR1 and CDR2 (germline): SGHTA, FQGNSA. Trimming took off 6 bases at V and 0 bases at J, with 17 bases between the two ends. The CDR3 extends over 16 amino acids. V is TRBV7-2 and J is TRBJ1-2; D gene uncertain. The material sequenced was PBMCs. This sequence originates from a young man in good health and CMV-seronegative. The CDR3 protein is CASSSRPYSPNYGYTF. The CDR3 nucleotides are TGTGCCAGCAGTTCTAGGCCGTATTCCCCTAACTATGGCTACACCTTC.